This TCR beta chain comes out of a study of shared clonotypes between healthy human individuals (dated by TCRdb to 2018 to 2021). As for the study more broadly: The cohort included a few men and a couple of women between 18 and 49 years of age. For each donor, CD4 naive and CD4 memory were each given three plates, CD8 naive was given two plates, and CD8 memory was given one plate. To estimate repertoire size and how much clonotype sharing occurs between individuals, the study deeply sequenced the blood TCR repertoires of 5 or 6 healthy adults. Different laboratories and diverse techniques were used to prepare libraries and sequence TCR repertoires, to increase sequencing depth and limit assay-specific biases. Leukapheresis yielded between about 0.94 and 9.5 billion PBMCs per donor.

TCR CDR3 regions were amplified from genomic DNA by multiplex PCR using the deep immunoSEQ assay. Extracted genomic DNA from each cell subset was distributed evenly across all wells of several immunoSEQ 96-well plates, and each plate was treated as a replicate. For sorted subsets, around 0.2 ug of genomic DNA, equivalent to 25,000 to 35,000 T cell genomes, went into each replicate PCR. Purified libraries were quantified with a Qubit 3.0 fluorometer, sized on a Bioanalyzer 2100, and re-quantified with the KAPA Library Quantification kit. A separate single-read 150-cycle Illumina NextSeq 550 flow cell was used to sequence each immunoSEQ 96-well plate. Processing in the source paper ran as follows. Because only junctional sequences without quality scores were contained in the immunoSEQ output, filtering matching that applied to full-length reads could not be performed. To assign V/J genes and CDR3, sequences were annotated using PyIR, a Python wrapper for IgBLAST v1.9, with IMGT germline references. Reads were filtered out if the reads had weak V/J assignments (E-value above 1e-6), no CDR3, stop codons, out-of-frame junctions, or ambiguous translated residues. V3J clonotypes were defined by identical inferred V gene, J gene, and CDR3 amino acid sequence. Percentage overlap between repertoires was calculated by dividing the number of shared unique clonotypes by the size of the smaller repertoire. RTK rarefaction, the Chao1 estimator, and Recon v2.1 estimates of unobserved clonotypes were used to assess repertoire richness. Generation probabilities were computed with OLGA for all TCRbeta clonotypes obtained by the gDNA method from several donors. TCRdb stores this immuneACCESS table with in-frame sequences only. Part of the clones is absent; in the studies checked, under half of the shortfall reflects unresolved V genes, and no reason is known for the rest. For V, J and clone size, that table is used; D and trimming come from the DNA. Counted in this sample were about 2.1 million clones; roughly 91% of them appeared once. Around 1.7% of the sample belongs to the ten largest clones.

V and J are truncated by 8 bases and 5 bases respectively, leaving an intervening sequence of 8 bases. Its CDR3 holds 11 amino acids, cysteine through phenylalanine. CDR3 DNA only is kept here, 33 bases in frame from base 1. CDR1 SGDLS and CDR2 YYNGEE are derived from the germline V gene. With regard to this clone: Its binding antigen is unknown. No base quality information exists; no much larger clone differs at one position. The same CDR3 arises from other DNA sequences in this sample as well.

CD8 naive samples consisted of CD45RO-negative cells that were positively selected for CCR7, yielding a CD45RA+CCR7+ population without TemRA cells. The donors were healthy, HIV-negative adults with no recently reported acute infections or vaccinations. All donors were Caucasian adults living in Nashville, Tennessee, USA. Blood was obtained by leukapheresis, after which PBMCs were separated by Ficoll-Histopaque density gradient centrifugation and cryopreserved in liquid nitrogen vapor phase. Purity and quantity of every magnetically sorted T cell population were checked by analytical flow cytometry. Genomic DNA was isolated from each sorted fraction and quantified by UV absorbance on a Nanodrop 2000c. Overall results and qualifications from the work: Larger estimated clonotype richness was generally found for naive subsets than for memory subsets. Only blood was sampled, and tissue TCR repertoires likely differ from those in blood. Even with the large sequencing depth, rarefaction of the sorted-subset datasets indicated that sequencing was incomplete. Clonotypes shared by all four sorted-subset donors showed higher generation probabilities than non-shared clonotypes. Pairwise subsampling led to the expectation that sequencing depth would affect the degree of clonotype sharing among donors. Sharing across several donors was observed for around 5% of naive CD4, under 4% of naive CD8, 2.3% of memory CD4, and roughly 0.43% of memory CD8 clonotypes. The genetic and exposure-history diversity represented was limited by the small number of donors.

The chain employs TRBV9 and TRBJ2-1; no confident D gene assignment can be made. The sequenced sample was naive CD8+ T cells from PBMCs. The sample's cell subset or site, from its label and the paper: CD45RA+CCR7+. This sequence was found in a man aged 18 to 30 in good health. Some clones in this sample may be carry-over from other donors' samples. Here is the DNA: TGTGCCAGTGGCAGCAACAATGAGCAGTTCTTC. It codes for CASGSNNEQFF.